The source of this T cell receptor (beta chain) is a study of cytomegalovirus exposure and HLA in healthy donors. Points on this clone: No antigen is known for it.

Each donor was healthy, and each was a bone marrow donor. Study results and caveats: In a later analysis, at a false discovery rate of 0.05, roughly 17,000 TCR beta sequences matched HLA alleles. The authors considered a cluster of highly shared sequence variants likely to be a sequencing artifact.

The CDR3 is made up of 13 amino acids. The V gene end was trimmed by 9 bases and the J gene end by 7 bases; junction bases not matched to a gene: 8. The germline V gene has CDR1 SEHNR and CDR2 FQNEAQ (reference sequence). Use of 60 Vbeta and 13 Jbeta primers characterized the PCR. This table comes from immunoSEQ multiplex PCR, and its TCRdb copy is limited to in-frame clones, with some not included. The sample has 200,000 to 250,000 clones, around 80% seen once. The V call is TRBV7-9, the J call TRBJ1-2; TRBD1 aligns across 10 bases. The source of this sequence is a man between 35 and 55 years old in good health and CMV-seronegative. The source material was PBMCs. The CDR3 loop is CASRGTGVSGYTF. The DNA of the CDR3 is TGTGCCAGTCGTGGGACAGGGGTATCTGGCTACACCTTC.